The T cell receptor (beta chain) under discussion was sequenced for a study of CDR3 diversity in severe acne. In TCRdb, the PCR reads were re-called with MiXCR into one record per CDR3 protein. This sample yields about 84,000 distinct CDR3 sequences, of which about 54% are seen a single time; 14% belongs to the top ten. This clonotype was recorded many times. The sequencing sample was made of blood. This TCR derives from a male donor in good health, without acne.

The CDR3 loop is CASSPGGKNIQYF. The CDR3 region has the DNA TGTGCCAGCAGCCCCGGGGGCAAAAACATTCAGTACTTC. This rearrangement joins TRBV5-8 to TRBJ2-4, with D possibly TRBD2 on 6 matching bases. Trimming pared 4 bases from V and 3 bases from J, leaving 8 bases between. Germline CDR1 SGHTS, CDR2 YDEGEE. The CDR3 consists of 13 residues.